The 9 T cell receptor beta chains below were found in one sample sequenced in a study of blood T cell repertoires in COVID-19 (dated by TCRdb to 2018 to 2020). Library construction relied on the immunoSEQ multiplex PCR assay. TCRdb took over this immuneACCESS table, retaining in-frame rearrangements with V and J assigned. Such tables are incomplete; in checked studies, under half of the missing clones stem from an unresolved V gene, and the remainder is unexplained. The sample profile shows almost 400,000 clones; 70% to 90% of them were found once. The ten largest clones add up to around 0.91% of the sample. The material sequenced was PBMCs or T cells enriched from blood (not recorded which). The receptors come from a woman under 40 with acute COVID-19.

This clone was seen a few times. This chain uses TRBV14 with TRBJ2-1; 8 bases are a match to TRBD2. The J segment lost 4 bases and the V segment lost 2 bases, leaving 10 bases of the junction unmatched. Germline lookup yields CDR1 SGHDN and CDR2 FVKESK. The CDR3 loop spans 17 amino acids. CDR3 in amino acids: CASSQLLLAGTYNEQFF. Here the CDR3 DNA reads TGTGCCAGCAGCCAACTCCTATTAGCGGGGACTTACAATGAGCAGTTCTTC.

The CDR3 protein is CASTEGTFGSGNTIYF. CDR3 sequence (DNA): TGTGCCAGTACCGAGGGGACTTTTGGCTCTGGAAACACCATATATTTT. The rearrangement links TRBV19 to TRBJ1-3; TRBD1 might be the D (5 bases). Germline assignment: CDR1 LNHDA and CDR2 SQIVND (reference sequence). The CDR3 contains 16 residues. Trimming removed 7 bases from V and 0 bases from J, with 16 bases in between.

The J gene is TRBJ2-7, the V gene TRBV5-1; TRBD2 matches 8 bases. The CDR3 runs to 14 residues. Germline lookup yields CDR1 SGHRS and CDR2 YFSETQ. The junction had 8 bases not matched to a gene; V was cut back by 9 bases and J by 0 bases. The CDR3 protein is CATRTSGDSYEQYF. The CDR3 coding sequence is TGCGCCACCAGAACTAGCGGTGACTCCTACGAGCAGTACTTC.

V usage is TRBV15 and J usage is TRBJ1-3, with a tentative D call TRBD1 (5 bases). This CDR3 has 14 residues. Germline CDR1 and CDR2: LNHNV and YYDKDF (reference sequence). Trimming cost V 0 bases and J 6 bases, with 9 bases left between them. The CDR3 DNA is TGTGCCACCAGCAGAGATCGGGGGGAAAACACCATATATTTT. Amino acids: CATSRDRGENTIYF.

CDR3 DNA: TGTGCCAGCAGCTTAGGGACTAGCGGGGAGGGAGATACGCAGTATTTT. Its protein product is CASSLGTSGEGDTQYF. The chain couples TRBV7-3 to TRBJ2-3, with TRBD2 matching 13 bases. The length of the CDR3 is 16 residues. The germline V gene encodes CDR1 SGHTA and CDR2 FQGTGA. Germline trimming cut 2 bases from V and 5 bases from J; bases unmatched to any gene: 4.

This clone appeared many times. The chain joins TRBV28 to TRBJ2-7; 8 nucleotides align to TRBD1. The CDR3 loop spans 12 amino acids. Trimming cost V 6 bases and J 2 bases; bases outside gene matches: 0. The germline V gene has CDR1 MDHEN and CDR2 SYDVKM. The CDR3 coding sequence is TGTGCCAGCAGGGACAGGGCCTACGAGCAGTACTTC. This translates into CASRDRAYEQYF. Looking up the rest from reference TRBV28 and TRBJ2-7 gives the full variable domain: DVKVTQSSRYLVKRTGEKVFLECVQDMDHENMFWYRQDPGLGLRLIYFSYDVKMKEKGDIPEGYSVSREKKERFSLILESASTNQTSMYLCASRDRAYEQYFGPGTRLTVT.

The V gene is TRBV5-3, the J gene TRBJ1-5, with 7 positions matching TRBD1. TRBV5-3 is flagged as an ORF with uncertain function. The CDR3 runs 14 residues. The V and J ends lost 3 bases and 6 bases, in that order; junction bases with no gene match: 6. This CDR3 reads CARSSCRGTQPQHF. CDR3 DNA: TGTGCCAGAAGCTCCTGCAGGGGGACTCAGCCCCAGCATTTT.

As concerns this clone: Other DNA sequences in this specimen translate into the identical CDR3. This chain joins TRBV27 and TRBJ1-5; D might be TRBD1 (6 bases). Germline assignment: CDR1 MNHEY and CDR2 SMNVEV (reference sequence). The CDR3 runs to 15 residues. V was cut by 2 bases and J by 1 base, with 9 bases left in between. The CDR3 region is CASSLRGLSNQPQHF. CDR3 bases: TGTGCCAGCAGTTTAAGGGGGTTAAGCAATCAGCCCCAGCATTTT.

The genes are TRBV12-5 and TRBJ2-4, with D hard to call. The CDR3 contains 14 residues. Germline V gene data show CDR1 as LGHNT and CDR2 as FRNRAP. Trimming shortened V by 3 bases and J by 0 bases, and 6 bases separated the two germline ends. The CDR3 nucleotides are TGTGCTAGTGGTTTTACTGTAGCCAAAAACATTCAGTACTTC. Translated: CASGFTVAKNIQYF.